This TCR beta chain was recovered during a study of human T cells and chemical hapten exposure. Total RNA extraction was carried out from unfractionated whole blood. What the library attached to individual cDNA molecules were unique molecular identifiers. TCRdb independently ran MiXCR on the reads; one entry per CDR3 protein. There are about 120,000 distinct CDR3 sequences in the sample; over 7% occur only once, and 1.3% to 1.5% lies in the top ten. This clonotype was picked up many times. The V gene's germline CDR1 is KGHSH and CDR2 LQKENI. The CDR3 is made up of 15 amino acids. J lost 7 bases, V lost 3 bases, and 6 bases had no gene match.

The V gene is TRBV18, the J gene TRBJ1-2, with TRBD1 matching over 12 bases. The TCR originated in a human donor in good health. Some clones in this sample may be carry-over from other donors' samples. The specimen sequenced was whole blood. The CDR3 loop is CASSPGTGGQSGYTF. The DNA for the CDR3 is TGTGCCAGCTCACCGGGGACAGGGGGCCAAAGTGGCTACACCTTC.